These 17 T cell receptor beta chains were sequenced from one sample in a study of Ad26.COV2.S vaccination and SARS-CoV-2 variants. Treatment denoted: some 20 received Ad26.COV2.S at low or high dose, single or two shots; several received placebo; per-sample allocation not given. The study sampled participants on day 63 after the first vaccine or placebo injection. The assay was immunoSEQ multiplex PCR, and TCRdb's table has in-frame clones only and misses some. The sample holds 320,000 or so clones, roughly 90% seen once. The sequenced sample was peripheral blood, obtained in a trial of Ad26.COV2.S vaccine versus placebo. All receptors come from a person aged 18-65 years who received the Ad26.COV2.S COVID-19 vaccine or a placebo.

The chain couples TRBV12-3 or TRBV12-4 to TRBJ1-2; no firm D call. V dropped 6 bases and J dropped 6 bases, with 11 bases sitting between them. This CDR3 is 12 amino acids long. The CDR3 DNA reads as TGTGCCAGCAGCTGGGATGGAAATGGCTACACCTTC. As protein: CASSWDGNGYTF.

V is TRBV7-2 and J is TRBJ1-1, with 7 bases identical to TRBD1. This CDR3 spans 14 amino acids. Per the germline V gene, CDR1 is SGHTA and CDR2 is FQGNSA. V dropped 5 bases and J dropped 5; count of bases not matched to a gene: 8. DNA of the CDR3: TGTGCCAGCAGCGCCCAGGGGGGCGGGACTGAAGCTTTCTTT. Its protein is CASSAQGGGTEAFF.

The rearrangement uses TRBV27 and TRBJ2-1; unclear D gene. CDR1 and CDR2 from the germline V gene are MNHEY and SMNVEV (reference sequence). The CDR3 totals 14 residues. The V gene lost 4 bases and the J gene lost 0 bases, with 7 bases spanning the gap. This CDR3 is CASSWFSSYNEQFF. DNA of the CDR3: TGTGCCAGCAGTTGGTTCAGCTCCTACAATGAGCAGTTCTTC.

The gene calls are TRBV5-1 and TRBJ2-1; 13 bases line up with TRBD2. V trimming: 7 bases; J trimming: 6 bases; junction bases outside the gene matches: 13. Germline assignment: CDR1 SGHRS and CDR2 YFSETQ. This CDR3 contains 17 residues. CDR3 region: CASFPLPGLAGTNEQFF. The CDR3 coding sequence is TGCGCCAGCTTTCCCCTACCGGGACTAGCGGGGACCAATGAGCAGTTCTTC.

J is TRBJ1-1 and V is TRBV7-2; D is perhaps TRBD1 (6 bases). The CDR3 is made up of 14 amino acids. Germline V gives CDR1 SGHTA, CDR2 FQGNSA. Trimming pared 3 bases from V and 6 bases from J, leaving 14 bases between. The CDR3 loop reads CASSFDRRSSEAFF. The CDR3 DNA sequence: TGTGCCAGCAGCTTTGACAGGAGGTCTTCTGAAGCTTTCTTT.

The rearrangement links TRBV7-6 to TRBJ1-2; D is perhaps TRBD1 (5 bases). The V end lost 3 bases, the J end lost 4 bases, and 9 bases lay between the germline ends. The CDR3 is made up of 13 amino acids. Germline loops: CDR1 SGHVS, CDR2 FNYEAQ. DNA of the CDR3: TGTGCCAGCAGCTTCCAGGGTAGCTATGGCTACACCTTC. Protein: CASSFQGSYGYTF.

V gene TRBV4-3 combines with J gene TRBJ1-2; TRBD1 agrees at 7 bases. The CDR3 consists of 14 residues. V shed 2 bases, J shed 2 bases, and the junction held 2 bases outside the gene matches. Per germline, CDR1 LGHNA and CDR2 YSLEER. The CDR3 DNA reads TGCGCCAGCAGCCAATGGACAGGCAACTATGGCTACACCTTC. Protein product: CASSQWTGNYGYTF.

The table lists this clone with a few counts. The identical CDR3 is also encoded by other nucleotide sequences in the sample. J is TRBJ1-3 and V is TRBV19; no definite D call. The CDR3 runs to 12 residues. The V end lost 9 bases, the J end lost 0 bases, and 6 bases lay between the germline ends. Germline CDR1 is LNHDA and CDR2 is SQIVND (reference sequence). The chain's CDR3 is CASSFSGNTIYF. The CDR3 DNA reads TGTGCCAGCTCATTCTCTGGAAACACCATATATTTT.

The gene calls are TRBV6-5 and TRBJ1-1; D perhaps matches TRBD1 (5 bases). Germline-derived CDR1 and CDR2 are MNHEY and SVGAGI. Trimming shortened V by 10 bases and J by 1 base, and 13 bases separated the two germline ends. CDR3 length equals 13 residues. The CDR3 sequence: CATMGRTNTEAFF. DNA of the CDR3: TGTGCCACTATGGGGCGGACGAACACTGAAGCTTTCTTT.

The chain has TRBV7-6 and TRBJ1-4; 7 bases agree with TRBD1. Germline CDR1 and CDR2: SGHVS and FNYEAQ. The trim removed 1 base at V and 6 bases at J, leaving 2 bases unmatched. The CDR3 contains 14 residues. CDR3 nucleotides: TGTGCCAGCAGCTTAGTAGGGGGCGATGAAAAACTGTTTTTT. This sequence encodes CASSLVGGDEKLFF.

The count of this clone is one. The rearrangement links TRBV14 to TRBJ2-3, with 11 positions matching TRBD1. Germline loops: CDR1 SGHDN, CDR2 FVKESK. After removal of 3 bases from V and 5 bases from J, the junction contained 10 bases not matched to a gene. The CDR3 length is 17 residues. The CDR3 DNA reads TGTGCCAGCAGCCAGGCCGGACAGGGGGCGCCCGGAGATACGCAGTATTTT. This translates into CASSQAGQGAPGDTQYF.

The count of this clone is one. This chain joins TRBV29-1 and TRBJ1-1; no clear D. Trimming took off 8 bases at V and 5 bases at J, with 21 bases between the two ends. The CDR3 is made up of 14 amino acids. The germline V gene has CDR1 SQVTM and CDR2 ANQGSEA. CDR3 DNA: TGCAGCACCAATGGGAGGATGGTTGTGACTGAAGCTTTCTTT. It is translated as CSTNGRMVVTEAFF.

CDR3 loop: CASSTVLAGDTGELFF. The CDR3 nucleotides are TGTGCCAGCTCGACCGTCTTAGCGGGGGACACCGGGGAGCTGTTTTTT. The chain couples TRBV18 to TRBJ2-2; 9 nucleotides match TRBD2. CDR1 is KGHSH, CDR2 LQKENI, per germline. The CDR3 covers 16 residues. Trimming took 6 bases from V and 3 from J; bases not matched to a gene: 8.

The chain carries TRBV27 and TRBJ1-2; D is possibly TRBD1 (6 bases). The CDR3 extends over 14 amino acids. With 2 bases removed from V and 2 bases from J, the gap between germline ends came to 9 bases. Germline CDR1 reads MNHEY; CDR2 reads SMNVEV (reference sequence). The CDR3 DNA sequence: TGTGCCAGCAGTTTAATGGGGGCAAACTATGGCTACACCTTC. Its protein product is CASSLMGANYGYTF.

The sample holds one count of this clone. V gene TRBV5-6 combines with J gene TRBJ1-2, with D possibly TRBD1 on 5 matching bases. V was clipped by 6 bases and J by 5 bases, with 26 bases between them. Germline values: CDR1 SGHDT, CDR2 YYEEEE. The CDR3 has 17 amino acids. The DNA of the CDR3 is TGTGCCAGCATTCCCCTTCGATTGGGGACCGCGCCTTATGGCTACACCTTC. Residues: CASIPLRLGTAPYGYTF.

The rearrangement links TRBV7-9 to TRBJ2-3; 7 bases line up with TRBD2. From germline, CDR1 is SEHNR and CDR2 FQNEAQ (reference sequence). V dropped 3 bases and J dropped 7; count of bases not matched to a gene: 10. The CDR3 extends over 15 amino acids. In DNA, the CDR3 is TGTGCCAGCAGCTTGGGGGGGAGATCCCCTTATACGCAGTATTTT. Translating gives CASSLGGRSPYTQYF.

The rearrangement uses TRBV2 and TRBJ2-1; TRBD2 matches at 15 bases. This CDR3 contains 19 residues. Looked up from germline, CDR1 is SNHLY and CDR2 is FYNNEI. Trimming removed 6 bases from V and 4 bases from J; junction bases left unmatched: 13. CDR3 DNA sequence: TGTGCCAGCAGCGGAAAACTTGGACTAGCGGGAGGGTATTACAATGAGCAGTTCTTC. This translates into CASSGKLGLAGGYYNEQFF.